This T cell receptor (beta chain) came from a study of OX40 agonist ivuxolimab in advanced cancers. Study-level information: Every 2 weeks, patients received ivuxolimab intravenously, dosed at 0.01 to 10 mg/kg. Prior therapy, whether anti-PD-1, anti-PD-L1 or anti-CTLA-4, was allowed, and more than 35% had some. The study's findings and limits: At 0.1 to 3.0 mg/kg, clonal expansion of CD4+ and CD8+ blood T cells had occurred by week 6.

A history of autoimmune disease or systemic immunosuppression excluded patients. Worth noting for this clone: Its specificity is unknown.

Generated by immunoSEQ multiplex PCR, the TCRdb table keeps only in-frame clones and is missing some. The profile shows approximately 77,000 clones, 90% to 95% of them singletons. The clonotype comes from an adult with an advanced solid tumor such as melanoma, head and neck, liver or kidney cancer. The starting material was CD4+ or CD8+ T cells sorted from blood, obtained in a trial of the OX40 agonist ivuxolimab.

The CDR3 DNA reads TGTGCCAGCAGCCCGGGACAGATGAACACTGAAGCTTTCTTT. Its protein product is CASSPGQMNTEAFF. J is TRBJ1-1 and V is TRBV11-2; 7 bases map to TRBD1. Unmatched junction bases numbered 3, after V lost 5 bases and J lost 0 bases. The CDR3 is 14 amino acids. From germline, CDR1 is SGHAT and CDR2 FQNNGV.